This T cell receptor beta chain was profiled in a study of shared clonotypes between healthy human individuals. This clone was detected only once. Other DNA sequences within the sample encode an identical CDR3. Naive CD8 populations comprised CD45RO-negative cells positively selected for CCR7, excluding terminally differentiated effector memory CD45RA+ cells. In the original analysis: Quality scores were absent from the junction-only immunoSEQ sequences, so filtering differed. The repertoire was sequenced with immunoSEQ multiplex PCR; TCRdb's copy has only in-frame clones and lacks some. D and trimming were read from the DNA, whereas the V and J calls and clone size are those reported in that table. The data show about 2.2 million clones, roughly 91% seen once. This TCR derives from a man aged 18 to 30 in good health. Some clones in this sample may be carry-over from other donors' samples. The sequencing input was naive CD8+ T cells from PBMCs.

The DNA for the CDR3 is TGTGCCAGCAGCTTAGGGGTCGGAAACTACGAGCAGTACTTC. Its translation is CASSLGVGNYEQYF. This chain connects TRBV11-2 to TRBJ2-7; D unclear. CDR3 length: 14 amino acids. CDR1 and CDR2 from the germline V gene are SGHAT and FQNNGV. With 1 base removed from V and 3 bases from J, the gap between germline ends came to 10 bases.